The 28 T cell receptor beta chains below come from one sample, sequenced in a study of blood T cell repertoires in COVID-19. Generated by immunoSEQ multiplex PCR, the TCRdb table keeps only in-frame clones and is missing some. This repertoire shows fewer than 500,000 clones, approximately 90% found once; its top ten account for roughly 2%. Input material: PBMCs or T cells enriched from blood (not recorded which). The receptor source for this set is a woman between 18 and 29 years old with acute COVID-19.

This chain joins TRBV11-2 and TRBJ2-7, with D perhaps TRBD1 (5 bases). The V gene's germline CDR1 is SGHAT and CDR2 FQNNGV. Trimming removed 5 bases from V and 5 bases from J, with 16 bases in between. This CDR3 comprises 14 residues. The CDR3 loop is CASSHRQLSHEQYF. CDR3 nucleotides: TGTGCCAGCAGCCACCGACAGTTGTCACACGAGCAGTACTTC.

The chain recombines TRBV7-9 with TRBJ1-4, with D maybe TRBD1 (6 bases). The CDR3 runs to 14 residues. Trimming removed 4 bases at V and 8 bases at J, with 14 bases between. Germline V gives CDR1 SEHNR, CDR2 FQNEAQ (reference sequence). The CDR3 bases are TGTGCCAGCAGCTCCAGGGGTTTGGGAGAAAAACTGTTTTTT. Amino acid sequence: CASSSRGLGEKLFF.

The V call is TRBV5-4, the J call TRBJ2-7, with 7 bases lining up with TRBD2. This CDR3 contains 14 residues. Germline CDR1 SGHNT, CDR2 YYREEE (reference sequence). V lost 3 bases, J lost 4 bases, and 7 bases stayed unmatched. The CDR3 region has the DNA TGTGCCAGCAGCTACCAGCGGGGAGCATACGAGCAGTACTTC. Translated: CASSYQRGAYEQYF.

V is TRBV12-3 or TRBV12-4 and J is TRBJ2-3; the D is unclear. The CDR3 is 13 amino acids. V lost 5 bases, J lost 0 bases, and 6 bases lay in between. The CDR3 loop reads CASSVTSTDTQYF. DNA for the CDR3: TGTGCCAGCAGTGTTACTAGCACAGATACGCAGTATTTT.

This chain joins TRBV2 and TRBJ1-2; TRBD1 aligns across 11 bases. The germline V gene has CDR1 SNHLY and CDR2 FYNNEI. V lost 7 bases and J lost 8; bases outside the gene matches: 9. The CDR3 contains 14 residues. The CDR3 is CASTSGQGEEGYTF. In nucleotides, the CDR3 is TGTGCCAGCACATCGGGACAGGGGGAGGAGGGCTACACCTTC.

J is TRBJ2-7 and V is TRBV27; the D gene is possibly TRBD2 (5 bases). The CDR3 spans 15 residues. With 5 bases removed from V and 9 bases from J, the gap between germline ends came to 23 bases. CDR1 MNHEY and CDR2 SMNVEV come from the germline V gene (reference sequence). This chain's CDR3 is CASSPQQPGSYTQYF. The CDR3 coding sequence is TGTGCCAGCAGTCCTCAACAACCGGGATCATATACGCAGTACTTC.

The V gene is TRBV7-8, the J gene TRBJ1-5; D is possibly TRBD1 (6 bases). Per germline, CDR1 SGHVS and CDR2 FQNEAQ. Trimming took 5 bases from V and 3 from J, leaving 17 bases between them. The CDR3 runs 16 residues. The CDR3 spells CASSPEGQLYNQPQHF. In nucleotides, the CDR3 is TGTGCCAGCAGCCCAGAAGGACAGTTATACAATCAGCCCCAGCATTTT. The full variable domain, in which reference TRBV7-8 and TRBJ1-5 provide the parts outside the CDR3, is GAGVSQSPRYKVAKRGQDVALRCDPISGHVSLFWYQQALGQGPEFLTYFQNEAQLDKSGLPSDRFFAERPEGSVSTLKIQRTQQEDSAVYLCASSPEGQLYNQPQHFGDGTRLSIL.

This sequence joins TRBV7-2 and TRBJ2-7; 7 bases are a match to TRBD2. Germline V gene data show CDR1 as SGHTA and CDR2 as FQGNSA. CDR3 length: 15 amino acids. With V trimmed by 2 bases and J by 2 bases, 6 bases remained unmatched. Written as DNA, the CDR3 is TGTGCCAGCAGCTTACGTCGGGACTATACCTACGAGCAGTACTTC. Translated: CASSLRRDYTYEQYF.

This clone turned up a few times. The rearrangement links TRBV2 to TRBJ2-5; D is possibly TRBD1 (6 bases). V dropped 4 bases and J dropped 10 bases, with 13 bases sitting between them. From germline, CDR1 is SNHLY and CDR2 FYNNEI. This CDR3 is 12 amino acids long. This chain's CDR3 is CASSGDGGDQYF. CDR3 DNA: TGTGCCAGCAGTGGTGATGGGGGCGACCAGTACTTC.

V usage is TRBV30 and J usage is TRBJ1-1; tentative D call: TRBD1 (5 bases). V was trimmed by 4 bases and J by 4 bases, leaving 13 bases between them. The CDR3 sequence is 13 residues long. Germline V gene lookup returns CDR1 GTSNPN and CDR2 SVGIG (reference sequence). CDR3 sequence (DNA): TGTGCCTGGACTGGGGGGGAGGGCACTGAAGCTTTCTTT. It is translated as CAWTGGEGTEAFF.

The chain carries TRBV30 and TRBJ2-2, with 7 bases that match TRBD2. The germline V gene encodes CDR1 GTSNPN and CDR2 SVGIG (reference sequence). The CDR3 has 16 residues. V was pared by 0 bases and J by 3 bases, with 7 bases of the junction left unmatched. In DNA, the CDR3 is TGTGCCTGGAGTGTGGGATCCGGGAGGCACACCGGGGAGCTGTTTTTT. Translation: CAWSVGSGRHTGELFF.

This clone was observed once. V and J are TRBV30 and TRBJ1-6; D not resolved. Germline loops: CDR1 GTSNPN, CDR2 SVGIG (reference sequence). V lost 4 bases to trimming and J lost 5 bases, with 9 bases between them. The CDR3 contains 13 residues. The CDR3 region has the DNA TGTGCCTGGACGGTTTTGGATAATTCACCCCTCCACTTT. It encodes CAWTVLDNSPLHF.

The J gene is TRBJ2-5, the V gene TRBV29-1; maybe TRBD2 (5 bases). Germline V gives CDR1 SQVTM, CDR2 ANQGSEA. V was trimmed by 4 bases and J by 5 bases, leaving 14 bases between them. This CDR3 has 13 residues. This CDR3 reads CSVGGGSGETQYF. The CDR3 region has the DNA TGCAGCGTTGGTGGTGGGTCGGGGGAGACCCAGTACTTC.

The CDR3 DNA follows: TGTGCTAGTGGTATCAGGGGCGAGCAGTACTTC. Amino acid sequence: CASGIRGEQYF. V and J are TRBV12-5 and TRBJ2-7; tentatively, D is TRBD1 (6 bases). Germline lookup yields CDR1 LGHNT and CDR2 FRNRAP. The V end was cut by 5 bases, the J end by 6 bases, with 8 bases between. The CDR3 is 11 residues long.

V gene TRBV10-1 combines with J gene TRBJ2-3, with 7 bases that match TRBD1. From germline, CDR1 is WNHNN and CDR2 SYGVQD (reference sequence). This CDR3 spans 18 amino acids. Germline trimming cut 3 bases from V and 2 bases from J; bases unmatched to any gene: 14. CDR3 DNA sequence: TGCGCCAGCAGTGATACAGGAGTATCCGGGACAGCCACAGATACGCAGTATTTT. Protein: CASSDTGVSGTATDTQYF.

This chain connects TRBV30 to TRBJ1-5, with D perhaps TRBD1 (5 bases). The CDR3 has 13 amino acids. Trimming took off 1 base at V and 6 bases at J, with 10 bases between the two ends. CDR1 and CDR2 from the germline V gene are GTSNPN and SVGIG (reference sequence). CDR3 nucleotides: TGTGCCTGGAGTGCTAGGGGAGGTCAGCCCCAGCATTTT. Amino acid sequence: CAWSARGGQPQHF. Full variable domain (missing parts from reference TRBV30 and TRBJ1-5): SQTIHQWPATLVQPVGSPLSLECTVEGTSNPNLYWYRQAAGRGLQLLFYSVGIGQISSEVPQNLSASRPQDRQFILSSKKLLLSDSGFYLCAWSARGGQPQHFGDGTRLSIL.

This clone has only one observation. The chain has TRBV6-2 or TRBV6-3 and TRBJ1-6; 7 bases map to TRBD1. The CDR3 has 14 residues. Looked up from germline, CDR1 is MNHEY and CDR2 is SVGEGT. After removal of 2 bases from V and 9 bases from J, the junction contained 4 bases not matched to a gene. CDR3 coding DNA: TGTGCCAGCAGTTACGGACAGGACCTTTCACCCCTCCACTTT. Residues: CASSYGQDLSPLHF.

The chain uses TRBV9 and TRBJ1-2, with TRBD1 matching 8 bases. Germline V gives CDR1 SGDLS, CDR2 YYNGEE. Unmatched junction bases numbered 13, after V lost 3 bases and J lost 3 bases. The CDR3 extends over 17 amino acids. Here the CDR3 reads CASSGWDRLGDDYGYTF. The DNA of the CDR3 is TGTGCCAGCAGCGGGTGGGACAGGTTAGGGGATGACTATGGCTACACCTTC.

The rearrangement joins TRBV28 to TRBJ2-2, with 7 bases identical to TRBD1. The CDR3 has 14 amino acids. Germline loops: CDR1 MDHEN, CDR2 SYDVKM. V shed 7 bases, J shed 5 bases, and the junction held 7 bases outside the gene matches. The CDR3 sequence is CASTPTGRTGELFF. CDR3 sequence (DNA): TGTGCCAGCACCCCGACAGGGCGTACCGGGGAGCTGTTTTTT.

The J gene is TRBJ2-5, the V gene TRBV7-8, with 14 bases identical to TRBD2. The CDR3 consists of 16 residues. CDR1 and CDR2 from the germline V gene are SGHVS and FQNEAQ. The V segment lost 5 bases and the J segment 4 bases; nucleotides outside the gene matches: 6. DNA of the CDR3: TGTGCCAGCAGCATCCGACTAGCGGGGGGGCGAGAGACCCAGTACTTC. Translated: CASSIRLAGGRETQYF. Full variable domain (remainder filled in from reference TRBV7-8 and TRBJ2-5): GAGVSQSPRYKVAKRGQDVALRCDPISGHVSLFWYQQALGQGPEFLTYFQNEAQLDKSGLPSDRFFAERPEGSVSTLKIQRTQQEDSAVYLCASSIRLAGGRETQYFGPGTRLLVL.

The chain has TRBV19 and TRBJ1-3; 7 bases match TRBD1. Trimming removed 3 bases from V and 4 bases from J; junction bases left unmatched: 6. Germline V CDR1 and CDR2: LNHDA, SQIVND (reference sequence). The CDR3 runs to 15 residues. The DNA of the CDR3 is TGTGCCAGTAGTATCACAGGGGCTAGAGGAAACACCATATATTTT. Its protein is CASSITGARGNTIYF.

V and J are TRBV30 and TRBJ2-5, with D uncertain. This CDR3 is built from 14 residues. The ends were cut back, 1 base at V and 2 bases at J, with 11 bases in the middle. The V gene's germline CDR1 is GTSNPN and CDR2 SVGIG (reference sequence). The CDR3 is CAWSDPRRQETQYF. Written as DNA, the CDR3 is TGTGCCTGGAGTGACCCCCGCAGACAAGAGACCCAGTACTTC.

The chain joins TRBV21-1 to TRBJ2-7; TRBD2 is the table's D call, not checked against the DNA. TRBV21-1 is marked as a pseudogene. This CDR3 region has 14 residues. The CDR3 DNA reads TGTGCCAGCAGCAGCGAGACGGAGCGGGGCGAGCAGTACTTC. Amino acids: CASSSETERGEQYF.

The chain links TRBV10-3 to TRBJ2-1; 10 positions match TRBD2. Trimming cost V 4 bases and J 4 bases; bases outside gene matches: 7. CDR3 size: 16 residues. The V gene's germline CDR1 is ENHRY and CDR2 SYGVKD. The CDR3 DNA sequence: TGTGCCATCAGTGTTGGACTAGCGGCAGATTACAATGAGCAGTTCTTC. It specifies CAISVGLAADYNEQFF.

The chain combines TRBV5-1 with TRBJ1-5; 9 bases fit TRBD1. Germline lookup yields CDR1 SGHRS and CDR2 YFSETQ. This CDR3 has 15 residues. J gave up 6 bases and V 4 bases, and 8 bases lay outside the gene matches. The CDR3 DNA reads TGCGCCAGCAGCCCGACGACAGGGGGTCTTCAGCCCCAGCATTTT. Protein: CASSPTTGGLQPQHF.

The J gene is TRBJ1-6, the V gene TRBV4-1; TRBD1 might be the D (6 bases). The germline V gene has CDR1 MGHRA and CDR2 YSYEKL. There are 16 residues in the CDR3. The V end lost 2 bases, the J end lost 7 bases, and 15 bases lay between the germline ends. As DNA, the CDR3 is TGCGCCAGCAGCCAACCCCAGAACAGGGCAAATTCACCCCTCCACTTT. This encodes CASSQPQNRANSPLHF.

DNA of the CDR3: TGTGCCAGCAGCTTAGCGGGGGTCGGGGATTACGAGCAGTACTTC. It codes for CASSLAGVGDYEQYF. This chain uses TRBV11-2 with TRBJ2-7, with D tentatively TRBD2 (6 bases). V shed 1 base and J shed 4 bases, with 14 bases lying between them. Germline V CDR1 and CDR2: SGHAT, FQNNGV. The CDR3 consists of 15 residues. Combining the CDR3 with reference TRBV11-2 and TRBJ2-7 gives the whole variable domain EAGVAQSPRYKIIEKRQSVAFWCNPISGHATLYWYQQILGQGPKLLIQFQNNGVVDDSQLPKDRFSAERLKGVDSTLKIQPAKLEDSAVYLCASSLAGVGDYEQYFGPGTRLTVT.

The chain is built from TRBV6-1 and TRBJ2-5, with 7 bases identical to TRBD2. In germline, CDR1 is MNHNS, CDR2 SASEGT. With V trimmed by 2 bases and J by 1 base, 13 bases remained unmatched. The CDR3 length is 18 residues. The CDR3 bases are TGTGCCAGCAGTGAACGTCGGTGGGTGGGAGGGGTCCAAGAGACCCAGTACTTC. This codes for CASSERRWVGGVQETQYF.